The T cell receptor (beta chain) under discussion was sequenced for a study of shared clonotypes between healthy human individuals. As for the study in general: The composition of the donors was a couple of women and three men aged 18 to 49. Per-donor plates numbered three CD4 naive, three CD4 memory, two CD8 naive and one CD8 memory.

Produced via immunoSEQ multiplex PCR; TCRdb's table is partial and in-frame only. Of about a million clones in the sample, around three quarters were seen once. CD4+ cell separation produced CD45RA+ naive and CD45RA-negative memory subsets. Unmatched junction bases numbered 4, after V lost 2 bases and J lost 4 bases. The CDR3 is 15 amino acids. CDR1 is SEHNR, CDR2 FQNEAQ, per germline (reference sequence). The clonotype was recovered from a man aged 18 to 29 in good health. Some clones in this sample may be carry-over from other donors' samples. The sequenced sample consisted of memory CD4+ T cells from PBMCs. The subset is: CD45RA-negative fraction. The V and J genes are TRBV7-9 and TRBJ1-5, with 8 nucleotides matching TRBD1. The CDR3 DNA reads TGTGCCAGCAGCTTACAGGGGGCTGGGAATCAGCCCCAGCATTTT. Its protein is CASSLQGAGNQPQHF.